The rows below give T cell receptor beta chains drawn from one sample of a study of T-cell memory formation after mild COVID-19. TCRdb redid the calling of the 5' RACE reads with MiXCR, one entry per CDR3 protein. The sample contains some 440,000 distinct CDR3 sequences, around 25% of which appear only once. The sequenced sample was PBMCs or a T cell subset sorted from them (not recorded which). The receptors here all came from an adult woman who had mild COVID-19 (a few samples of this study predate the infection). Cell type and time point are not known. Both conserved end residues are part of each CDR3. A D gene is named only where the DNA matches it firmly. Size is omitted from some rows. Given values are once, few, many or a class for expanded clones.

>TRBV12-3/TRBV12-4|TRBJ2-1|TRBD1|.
CASQMTGPPGEQFF
TGTGCCAGCCAAATGACAGGGCCCCCTGGTGAGCAGTTCTTC
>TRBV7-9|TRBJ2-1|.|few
CASSFATNEQFF
TGTGCCAGCAGCTTCGCTACCAATGAGCAGTTCTTC
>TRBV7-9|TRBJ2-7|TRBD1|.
CASSQGGAYEQYF
TGTGCCAGCAGCCAAGGGGGCGCGTACGAGCAGTACTTC
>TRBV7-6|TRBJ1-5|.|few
CASSLADNQPQHF
TGTGCCAGCAGCTTAGCCGATAATCAGCCCCAGCATTTT
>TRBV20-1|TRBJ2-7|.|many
CSARVGGANYEQYF
TGCAGTGCTAGAGTGGGGGGGGCCAACTACGAGCAGTACTTC
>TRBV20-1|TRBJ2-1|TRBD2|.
CSARVGIAASGIYEQFF
TGCAGTGCTAGAGTGGGAATAGCGGCTAGCGGGATCTATGAGCAGTTCTTC
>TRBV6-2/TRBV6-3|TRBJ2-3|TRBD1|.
CASSLPRQGLRADTQYF
TGTGCCAGCAGCCTTCCACGACAGGGGTTGAGGGCAGATACGCAGTATTTT
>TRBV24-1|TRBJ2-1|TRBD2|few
CATSDRLAGGKSYNEQFF
TGTGCCACCAGTGATAGACTAGCGGGAGGGAAGTCCTACAATGAGCAGTTCTTC
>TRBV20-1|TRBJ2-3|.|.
CSARSTRSPDTQYF
TGCAGTGCTAGGTCGACTAGAAGCCCAGATACGCAGTATTTT
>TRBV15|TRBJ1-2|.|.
CATSTQYLERRGGNYGYTF
TGTGCCACCAGCACCCAGTACCTCGAGAGGAGGGGAGGCAACTATGGCTACACCTTC
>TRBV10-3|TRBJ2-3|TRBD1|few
CAISRQGSNTDTQYF
TGTGCCATCAGTCGACAGGGGTCAAACACAGATACGCAGTATTTT
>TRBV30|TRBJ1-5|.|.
CAWSWGGNQPQHF
TGTGCCTGGAGTTGGGGTGGCAATCAGCCCCAGCATTTT
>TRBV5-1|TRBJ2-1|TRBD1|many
CASSLAGQGGVDEQFF
TGCGCCAGCAGCTTGGCGGGACAGGGAGGAGTAGATGAGCAGTTCTTC
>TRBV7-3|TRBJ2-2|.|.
CASSFDWTAANTGELFF
TGTGCCAGCAGCTTCGATTGGACGGCTGCGAACACCGGGGAGCTGTTTTTT
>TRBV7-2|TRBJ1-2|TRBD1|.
CASSIRQGPDYGYTF
TGTGCCAGCAGCATTCGACAGGGGCCGGACTATGGCTACACCTTC
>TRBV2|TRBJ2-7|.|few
CASSEETAYEQYF
TGTGCCAGCAGTGAAGAGACAGCCTACGAGCAGTACTTC
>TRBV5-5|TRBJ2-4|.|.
CASSLEVAKNIQYF
TGTGCCAGCAGCTTGGAAGTAGCCAAAAACATTCAGTACTTC
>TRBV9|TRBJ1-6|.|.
CASSVDEGAPLHF
TGTGCCAGCAGCGTAGACGAGGGGGCACCCCTCCACTTT
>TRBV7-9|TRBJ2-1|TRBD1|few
CASSPQTGADYNEQFF
TGTGCCAGCAGCCCTCAGACAGGGGCAGACTACAATGAGCAGTTCTTC
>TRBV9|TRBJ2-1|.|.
CASSIGIQGSNEQFF
TGTGCCAGCAGCATAGGAATCCAGGGGTCCAATGAGCAGTTCTTC
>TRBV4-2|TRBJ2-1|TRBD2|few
CASSQYLAGNEQFF
TGTGCCAGCAGCCAATATCTAGCGGGCAATGAGCAGTTCTTC
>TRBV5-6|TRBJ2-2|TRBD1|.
CASSFMHRGPGELFF
TGTGCCAGCAGCTTTATGCACAGGGGGCCCGGGGAGCTGTTTTTT
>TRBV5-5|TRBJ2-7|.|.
CASSPKTGSYEQYF
TGTGCCAGCAGCCCTAAGACAGGATCCTACGAGCAGTACTTC
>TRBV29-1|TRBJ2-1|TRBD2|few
CSVATSGRSNEQFF
TGCAGCGTCGCAACTAGCGGGAGATCCAATGAGCAGTTCTTC
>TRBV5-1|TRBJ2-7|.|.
CASSLGQDDEQYF
TGCGCCAGCAGCTTGGGTCAGGACGACGAGCAGTACTTC
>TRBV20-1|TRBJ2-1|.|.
CSARDLGEAEQFF
TGCAGTGCTAGAGATCTGGGTGAGGCTGAGCAGTTCTTC
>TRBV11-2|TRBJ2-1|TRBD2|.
CASYGVFPGTSSNEQFF
TGTGCCTCTTATGGTGTTTTCCCCGGGACTAGCTCAAATGAGCAGTTCTTC
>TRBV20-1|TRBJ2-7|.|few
CSANGGLRTYEQYF
TGCAGTGCTAACGGAGGACTTAGAACCTACGAGCAGTACTTC
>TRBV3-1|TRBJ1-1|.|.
CASSQGPDTEAFF
TGTGCCAGCAGCCAAGGGCCGGACACTGAAGCTTTCTTT
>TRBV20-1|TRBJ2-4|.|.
CSGSRSLLAKNIQYF
TGCAGTGGTAGTCGGAGTTTGCTAGCCAAAAACATTCAGTACTTC
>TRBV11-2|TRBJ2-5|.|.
CASSRFHETQYF
TGTGCCAGCAGCCGCTTCCACGAGACCCAGTACTTC
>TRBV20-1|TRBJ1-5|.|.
CSAILEVDQPQHF
TGCAGTGCTATTCTAGAGGTTGATCAGCCCCAGCATTTT
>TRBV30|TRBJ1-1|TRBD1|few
CAWTGQGTEAFF
TGTGCCTGGACGGGACAGGGGACTGAAGCTTTCTTT
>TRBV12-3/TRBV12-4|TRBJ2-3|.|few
CASLTGLHENTQYF
TGTGCCAGCTTGACGGGCCTACACGAGAATACGCAGTATTTT
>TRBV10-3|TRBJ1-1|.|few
CAISEGRKNTEAFF
TGTGCCATCAGCGAGGGGCGGAAGAACACTGAAGCTTTCTTT
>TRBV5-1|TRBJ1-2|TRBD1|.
CASSLGQGVLGYTF
TGCGCCAGCAGCTTGGGACAGGGTGTACTCGGCTACACCTTC